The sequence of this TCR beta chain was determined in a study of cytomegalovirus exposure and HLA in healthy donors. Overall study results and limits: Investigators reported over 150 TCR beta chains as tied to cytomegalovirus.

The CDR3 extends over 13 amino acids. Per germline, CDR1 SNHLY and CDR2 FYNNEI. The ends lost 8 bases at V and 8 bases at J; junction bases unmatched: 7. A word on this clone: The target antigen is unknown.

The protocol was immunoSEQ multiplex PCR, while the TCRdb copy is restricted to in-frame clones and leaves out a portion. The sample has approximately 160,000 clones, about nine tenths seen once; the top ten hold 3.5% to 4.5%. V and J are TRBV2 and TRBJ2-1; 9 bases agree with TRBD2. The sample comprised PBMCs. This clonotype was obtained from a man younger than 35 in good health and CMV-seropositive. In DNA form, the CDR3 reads TGTGCCAGCTACGGGACTAGCAACTATGAGCAGTTCTTC. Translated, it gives CASYGTSNYEQFF.